The 25 T cell receptor beta chains below come from one sample, sequenced in a study of blood T cell repertoires in COVID-19. Clones were read by immunoSEQ multiplex PCR, and TCRdb kept only the in-frame ones, dropping some. The data hold 95,000 to 150,000 clones, with roughly four fifths observed a single time. The sequenced material came from peripheral blood. The receptor set was obtained from a human donor in a cohort sampled during active COVID-19.

The rearrangement joins TRBV4-1 to TRBJ1-4, with D possibly being TRBD1 (5 bases). Germline values: CDR1 MGHRA, CDR2 YSYEKL. The CDR3 runs to 17 residues. V lost 1 base and J lost 8, with 20 bases in between. The CDR3 reads CASSQAGVWGSQEKLFF. For the CDR3, the DNA is TGCGCCAGCAGCCAAGCGGGGGTTTGGGGCAGCCAAGAAAAACTGTTTTTT.

The chain employs TRBV5-1 and TRBJ2-1, with 12 bases that match TRBD2. Germline loops: CDR1 SGHRS, CDR2 YFSETQ. The CDR3 is 16 amino acids. V was clipped by 4 bases and J by 4 bases; unmatched bases: 6. CDR3 protein: CASSMGLAGGYNEQFF. The DNA for the CDR3 is TGCGCCAGCAGCATGGGACTAGCGGGCGGATACAATGAGCAGTTCTTC.

The chain couples TRBV6-1 to TRBJ2-2, with 10 bases matching TRBD1. V dropped 2 bases and J dropped 6; count of bases not matched to a gene: 3. Germline-derived CDR1 and CDR2 are MNHNS and SASEGT. This CDR3 is built from 15 residues. CDR3 in amino acids: CASSELGQGSGELFF. CDR3 DNA: TGTGCCAGCAGTGAACTGGGACAGGGGTCCGGGGAGCTGTTTTTT.

The chain employs TRBV29-1 and TRBJ1-5; D gene ambiguous. V was cut by 4 bases and J by 9 bases, with 13 bases left in between. Germline lookup yields CDR1 SQVTM and CDR2 ANQGSEA. CDR3 length equals 12 residues. CDR3 DNA: TGCAGCGTTGGCGGAGGAAACGGGCCCCAGCATTTT. Protein product: CSVGGGNGPQHF.

The rearrangement joins TRBV2 to TRBJ1-2; D is unresolved. Trimming took off 3 bases at V and 9 bases at J, with 11 bases between the two ends. The CDR3 has 12 residues. Germline CDR1 is SNHLY and CDR2 is FYNNEI. CDR3 sequence reads: CASSDTPRRYTF. The CDR3 bases are TGTGCCAGCAGTGACACCCCGAGGCGCTACACCTTC.

This clone was observed once. J is TRBJ2-3 and V is TRBV9; the D gene is possibly TRBD2 (5 bases). This CDR3 has 19 residues. The V end lost 3 bases, the J end lost 0 bases, and 23 bases lay between the germline ends. The germline V gene encodes CDR1 SGDLS and CDR2 YYNGEE. In nucleotides, the CDR3 is TGTGCCAGCAGCGCAAGACTGAATCGGGGAGCCCTTAGCACAGATACGCAGTATTTT. Protein sequence: CASSARLNRGALSTDTQYF.

J is TRBJ2-3 and V is TRBV10-3, with 10 nucleotides matching TRBD2. CDR3 size: 17 residues. After removal of 0 bases from V and 1 base from J, the junction contained 4 bases not matched to a gene. CDR1 and CDR2 from the germline V gene are ENHRY and SYGVKD. CDR3 in amino acids: CAISESSSGGRTDTQYF. CDR3 coding DNA: TGTGCCATCAGTGAGTCATCTAGCGGGGGACGCACAGATACGCAGTATTTT.

V is TRBV7-6 and J is TRBJ1-4; 7 bases map to TRBD1. From germline, CDR1 is SGHVS and CDR2 FNYEAQ. Unmatched junction bases numbered 8, after V lost 6 bases and J lost 4 bases. The CDR3 is made up of 15 amino acids. CDR3 loop: CASRSGQTINEKLFF. CDR3 sequence (DNA): TGTGCCAGCAGGTCGGGACAGACAATTAATGAAAAACTGTTTTTT.

This sequence joins TRBV11-3 and TRBJ2-3; D might be TRBD2 (5 bases). The V end was cut by 1 base, the J end by 6 bases, with 8 bases between. The CDR3 sequence is 13 residues long. Germline loops: CDR1 SGHNT, CDR2 YENEEA. In nucleotides, the CDR3 is TGTGCCAGCAGCTTAGGAACGGGGGATACGCAGTATTTT. Its translation: CASSLGTGDTQYF. The entire variable domain, with the rest obtained from reference TRBV11-3 and TRBJ2-3, is as follows: EAGVVQSPRYKIIEKKQPVAFWCNPISGHNTLYWYLQNLGQGPELLIRYENEEAVDDSQLPKDRFSAERLKGVDSTLKIQPAELGDSAVYLCASSLGTGDTQYFGPGTRLTVL.

The table lists this clone with a few counts. The chain links TRBV6-5 to TRBJ2-7; D is uncertain. Germline assignment: CDR1 MNHEY and CDR2 SVGAGI. The CDR3 spans 15 residues. Trimming cost V 7 bases and J 1 base, with 17 bases left between them. CDR3 in amino acids: CASKTAQPLSYEQYF. The CDR3 bases are TGTGCCAGCAAAACAGCCCAGCCCCTATCCTACGAGCAGTACTTC.

The gene calls are TRBV19 and TRBJ1-4; D might be TRBD1 (5 bases). The V gene's germline CDR1 is LNHDA and CDR2 SQIVND (reference sequence). This CDR3 region has 15 residues. Deletions cut 4 bases from V and 8 bases from J, with 17 bases between. The CDR3 nucleotides read TGTGCCAGTAGTACCTCCGGGGTCGGGGGAGAAAAACTGTTTTTT. It specifies CASSTSGVGGEKLFF.

The count of this clone is one. V is TRBV9 and J is TRBJ2-2; 7 bases line up with TRBD2. This CDR3 is 17 amino acids long. V was clipped by 2 bases and J by 1 base; unmatched bases: 8. The germline gives CDR1 SGDLS, CDR2 YYNGEE. The CDR3 DNA follows: TGTGCCAGCAGCGTCCGGGGGGACTACCAGAACACCGGGGAGCTGTTTTTT. It specifies CASSVRGDYQNTGELFF.

This rearrangement joins TRBV5-1 to TRBJ2-3, with 7 bases lining up with TRBD1. The CDR3 has 14 residues. The ends lost 5 bases at V and 2 bases at J; junction bases unmatched: 5. Germline-derived CDR1 and CDR2 are SGHRS and YFSETQ. The CDR3 sequence is CASRDRADTDTQYF. The CDR3 coding sequence is TGCGCCAGCAGAGACAGGGCTGACACAGATACGCAGTATTTT.

The chain is built from TRBV9 and TRBJ2-1, with 7 positions matching TRBD2. CDR3 length: 15 residues. Germline values: CDR1 SGDLS, CDR2 YYNGEE. V lost 3 bases, J lost 4 bases, and 7 bases stayed unmatched. The CDR3 coding sequence is TGTGCCAGCAGCGGTTCCGGGACTATTTACAATGAGCAGTTCTTC. It is translated as CASSGSGTIYNEQFF.

The chain links TRBV6-5 to TRBJ2-5; 7 bases fit TRBD1. With 5 bases clipped from V and 3 bases from J, the junction kept 9 bases outside the gene matches. Germline loops: CDR1 MNHEY, CDR2 SVGAGI. The CDR3 runs 15 residues. The CDR3 DNA reads TGTGCCAGCAGTCATGGTCTAGGGACAGAAGAGACCCAGTACTTC. Amino acids: CASSHGLGTEETQYF.

J is TRBJ1-1 and V is TRBV3-1 (or the pseudogene TRBV3-2), with TRBD1 matching over 8 bases. CDR1 and CDR2 from the germline V gene are LGHDT and YNNKEL (reference sequence). The V and J ends lost 1 base and 11 bases, in that order; junction bases with no gene match: 15. This CDR3 comprises 16 residues. The CDR3 loop reads CASSQGPGGRSGAAFF. The CDR3 DNA follows: TGTGCCAGCAGCCAAGGCCCAGGGGGCAGGTCGGGGGCCGCTTTCTTT.

The V and J genes are TRBV4-3 and TRBJ2-3; TRBD2 matches at 11 bases. Per germline, CDR1 LGHNA and CDR2 YSLEER. This CDR3 spans 15 amino acids. The junction had 7 bases not matched to a gene; V was cut back by 8 bases and J by 3 bases. CDR3 nucleotide sequence: TGCGCCAGCGCCCCGACTAGCGGGGAGACAGATACGCAGTATTTT. It yields the protein CASAPTSGETDTQYF.

CDR3 nucleotides: TGTGCCAGCTCCCAGGACAGGGCCGACTACAATGAGCAGTTCTTC. This codes for CASSQDRADYNEQFF. The gene calls are TRBV18 and TRBJ2-1; the match to TRBD1 covers 8 bases. The V gene's germline CDR1 is KGHSH and CDR2 LQKENI. The CDR3 has 15 residues. The V and J ends lost 6 bases and 3 bases, in that order; junction bases with no gene match: 7.

The rearrangement uses TRBV19 and TRBJ1-5, with D possibly matching TRBD1 (5 bases). The germline gives CDR1 LNHDA, CDR2 SQIVND (reference sequence). The CDR3 is 14 residues long. Trimming removed 5 bases at V and 0 bases at J, with 8 bases between. DNA of the CDR3: TGTGCCAGTAGTCCACAGGTTAGCAATCAGCCCCAGCATTTT. Protein: CASSPQVSNQPQHF. The full variable domain, its missing parts supplied by reference TRBV19 and TRBJ1-5, is DGGITQSPKYLFRKEGQNVTLSCEQNLNHDAMYWYRQDPGQGLRLIYYSQIVNDFQKGDIAEGYSVSREKKESFPLTVTSAQKNPTAFYLCASSPQVSNQPQHFGDGTRLSIL.

This sequence joins TRBV19 and TRBJ2-2, with 11 positions matching TRBD2. Looked up from germline, CDR1 is LNHDA and CDR2 is SQIVND (reference sequence). This CDR3 region has 16 residues. The V segment lost 7 bases and the J segment 5 bases; nucleotides outside the gene matches: 9. CDR3 nucleotides: TGTGCCAGTACCTATACGGGACTAGCGGAGACCGGGGAGCTGTTTTTT. Translated: CASTYTGLAETGELFF.

The chain combines TRBV7-8 with TRBJ2-5, with TRBD1 identical over 7 bases. This CDR3 has 14 residues. The J segment lost 5 bases and the V segment lost 5 bases, leaving 8 bases of the junction unmatched. Germline loops: CDR1 SGHVS, CDR2 FQNEAQ. The CDR3 loop reads CASSPTQGWETQYF. In DNA form, the CDR3 reads TGTGCCAGCAGCCCCACACAGGGGTGGGAGACCCAGTACTTC.

Comment on this clone: Within the sample, other DNA sequences also encode this same CDR3. V usage is TRBV5-6 and J usage is TRBJ1-2; 12 bases are a match to TRBD1. CDR1 and CDR2 from the germline V gene are SGHDT and YYEEEE. Trimming at V came to 3 bases and at J to 8 bases, leaving 14 bases not matched to a gene. This CDR3 region has 17 residues. The DNA for the CDR3 is TGTGCCAGCAGCTCCCCCGGGACAGGGGGCGCAGCAGAAGGCTACACCTTC. Translation: CASSSPGTGGAAEGYTF.

The V call is TRBV7-2, the J call TRBJ2-5, with 8 positions matching TRBD2. The CDR3 has 14 residues. V trimming: 4 bases; J trimming: 5 bases; junction bases outside the gene matches: 6. The germline gives CDR1 SGHTA, CDR2 FQGNSA. The CDR3 DNA reads as TGTGCCAGCAGCTCTGGACTAGCCGGCGAGACCCAGTACTTC. This codes for CASSSGLAGETQYF.

V and J are TRBV6-4 and TRBJ1-1; TRBD1 aligns across 7 bases. Looked up from germline, CDR1 is MRHNA and CDR2 is SNTAGT. This CDR3 is built from 13 residues. V lost 6 bases, J lost 1 base, and 2 bases stayed unmatched. The CDR3 bases are TGTGCCAGCAGACAGGGGTGGAACACTGAAGCTTTCTTT. Protein: CASRQGWNTEAFF.

This chain links TRBV2 with TRBJ2-1; tentatively, D is TRBD1 (6 bases). The CDR3 is 15 amino acids. Trimming left V 2 bases short and J 0 bases short, with 8 bases between. Germline loops: CDR1 SNHLY, CDR2 FYNNEI. CDR3 bases: TGTGCCAGCAGTGAATTGGGGGCCTCCTACAATGAGCAGTTCTTC. This translates into CASSELGASYNEQFF.